These 19 T cell receptor beta chains originate from one sample sequenced in a study of post-analysis software for immune sequencing data. Study observations and caveats: In patients, TRBV5-6, TRBV5-1 and TRBV20-1 belonged to five TRBV segments found more frequently than in controls.

Their specific antigens are unknown. cDNA libraries of TCR beta carried unique molecular identifiers. TCRdb called the PCR reads again in MiXCR, with one record for every CDR3 protein. The sample has 400,000 to 500,000 distinct CDR3 sequences, 30% to 40% seen once. The sequenced sample consisted of blood. These receptors all stem from a girl aged 2-10 years with multiple sclerosis.

The genes are TRBV14 and TRBJ1-2, with a possible D match to TRBD1 (5 bases). Germline CDR1 SGHDN, CDR2 FVKESK. V gave up 2 bases and J gave up 3 bases, with 16 bases separating them. The CDR3 has 16 residues. CDR3 DNA sequence: TGTGCCAGCAGCCAACCACGGTCCACGGGGGACTATGGCTACACCTTC. This gives the protein CASSQPRSTGDYGYTF.

The J gene is TRBJ2-7, the V gene TRBV20-1; maybe TRBD2 (5 bases). The CDR3 length is 13 residues. Germline CDR1 reads DFQATT; CDR2 reads SNEGSKA (reference sequence). V gave up 3 bases and J gave up 3 bases, with 12 bases separating them. The chain's CDR3 is CSASRGVDYEQYF. The CDR3 DNA sequence: TGCAGTGCTAGTCGGGGAGTGGACTACGAGCAGTACTTC.

The rearrangement links TRBV25-1 to TRBJ2-1; 9 bases fit TRBD1. The CDR3 runs 15 residues. Germline-derived CDR1 and CDR2 are MGHDK and SYGVNS. V shed 8 bases, J shed 3 bases, and the junction held 8 bases outside the gene matches. The CDR3 coding sequence is TGTGCCAGCGGCCTAGACAGGGGGGTCTACAATGAGCAGTTCTTC. Amino acids: CASGLDRGVYNEQFF.

In its sample, this clonotype was seen a few times. The V and J genes are TRBV3-1 and TRBJ2-1; possible D gene TRBD2, 5 bases. V was clipped by 4 bases and J by 5 bases, with 12 bases between them. CDR3 length equals 14 residues. CDR1 is LGHDT, CDR2 YNNKEL, per germline (reference sequence). CDR3 in DNA: TGTGCCAGCAGCCTACTTGGACTCAACAATGAGCAGTTCTTC. It is translated as CASSLLGLNNEQFF.

The chain links TRBV7-3 to TRBJ2-3; D possibly corresponds to TRBD2 (7 bases). This CDR3 is built from 16 residues. In germline, CDR1 is SGHTA, CDR2 FQGTGA. V was cut by 1 base and J by 0 bases, with 11 bases left in between. The CDR3 DNA reads TGTGCCAGCAGCTTAATCGGCGGGGGCAGCACAGATACGCAGTATTTT. Its protein is CASSLIGGGSTDTQYF.

The V gene is TRBV5-1, the J gene TRBJ1-5; D gene uncertain. V was trimmed by 4 bases and J by 3 bases, leaving 14 bases between them. Germline V gene lookup returns CDR1 SGHRS and CDR2 YFSETQ. The CDR3 is 15 residues long. CDR3 protein: CASSPTGSFNQPQHF. Here the CDR3 DNA reads TGCGCCAGCAGCCCCACCGGCAGCTTCAATCAGCCCCAGCATTTT.

The V and J genes are TRBV12-5 and TRBJ2-1, with 7 bases identical to TRBD1. The V gene's germline CDR1 is LGHNT and CDR2 FRNRAP. V shed 2 bases, J shed 9 bases, and the junction held 4 bases outside the gene matches. This CDR3 is built from 13 residues. CDR3 loop: CASGLISGGEQFF. The DNA for the CDR3 is TGTGCTAGTGGTTTGATTTCAGGGGGTGAGCAGTTCTTC. Using reference TRBV12-5 and TRBJ2-1 for the parts outside the CDR3, the full variable domain is DARVTQTPRHKVTEMGQEVTMRCQPILGHNTVFWYRQTMMQGLELLAYFRNRAPLDDSGMPKDRFSAEMPDATLATLKIQPSEPRDSAVYFCASGLISGGEQFFGPGTRLTVL.

This chain joins TRBV7-8 and TRBJ2-7; the D call may be TRBD1 or TRBD2 (5 bases each). Germline V CDR1 and CDR2: SGHVS, FQNEAQ. Trimming took 5 bases from V and 5 from J, leaving 22 bases between them. The CDR3 is 16 amino acids. CDR3 DNA: TGTGCCAGCAGCCCACAAGCTGGGGGATTCACCCACGAGCAGTACTTC. It specifies CASSPQAGGFTHEQYF.

This clonotype was counted between two and nine times. The rearrangement uses TRBV24-1 and TRBJ2-2; D might be TRBD1 (6 bases). This CDR3 comprises 17 residues. Germline-derived CDR1 and CDR2 are KGHDR and SFDVKD. Deletions cut 0 bases from V and 3 bases from J, with 13 bases between. CDR3 amino acids: CATSDLPRTADTGELFF. The CDR3 DNA follows: TGTGCCACCAGTGATTTGCCGAGGACAGCGGACACCGGGGAGCTGTTTTTT.

This clonotype was seen a handful of times. This chain joins TRBV7-2 and TRBJ2-7, with D possibly TRBD1 on 6 matching bases. This CDR3 region has 12 residues. CDR1 is SGHTA, CDR2 FQGNSA, per germline. With 2 bases removed from V and 6 bases from J, the gap between germline ends came to 8 bases. This CDR3 is CASSLLGGEQYF. In nucleotides, the CDR3 is TGTGCCAGCAGCTTATTAGGGGGCGAGCAGTACTTC.

The gene calls are TRBV10-3 and TRBJ2-1, with 15 bases aligning to TRBD2. The CDR3 is 17 residues long. In germline, CDR1 is ENHRY, CDR2 SYGVKD. V shed 11 bases, J shed 3 bases, and the junction held 11 bases outside the gene matches. The CDR3 reads CAGQGLAGGSDYNEQFF. CDR3 bases: TGTGCCGGCCAGGGACTAGCGGGGGGCTCCGACTACAATGAGCAGTTCTTC.

As regards this clonotype: The missing conserved phenylalanine or tryptophan at the end of this CDR3 makes a read error likely. This sequence joins TRBV6-1 and TRBJ2-1; no definite D call. CDR3 length: 13 residues. With 2 bases removed from V and 9 bases from J, the gap between germline ends came to 11 bases. Germline-derived CDR1 and CDR2 are MNHNS and SASEGT. The CDR3 protein is CASSERRVAEQFS. CDR3 DNA sequence: TGTGCCAGCAGTGAAAGAAGGGTGGCTGAGCAGTTCTCC.

The CDR3 nucleotides read TGTGCCAGCTCACCACAGCGACAGGGCCTTTACAATGAGCAGTTCTTC. Translating it yields CASSPQRQGLYNEQFF. The rearrangement uses TRBV18 and TRBJ2-1; TRBD1 aligns across 7 bases. The V gene's germline CDR1 is KGHSH and CDR2 LQKENI. V dropped 1 base and J dropped 4; count of bases not matched to a gene: 7. This CDR3 has 16 amino acids.

The chain joins TRBV7-3 to TRBJ2-5; D call uncertain. This CDR3 is 14 amino acids long. CDR1 and CDR2 (germline): SGHTA, FQGTGA. V was shortened by 1 base and J by 6 bases, with 12 bases between the two germline ends. CDR3 amino acids: CASSLSGDVKTQYF. DNA for the CDR3: TGTGCCAGCAGCTTAAGTGGCGATGTGAAGACCCAGTACTTC.

This clonotype was seen more than once but under ten times. This chain links TRBV29-1 with TRBJ1-2; no reliable D call. Trimming stripped 0 bases from V and 3 bases from J, with 14 bases between. The CDR3 loop spans 15 amino acids. Looked up from germline, CDR1 is SQVTM and CDR2 is ANQGSEA. CDR3 sequence: CSVEERSGFHYGYTF. The CDR3 DNA follows: TGCAGCGTTGAAGAAAGGAGCGGGTTCCACTATGGCTACACCTTC.

On this clonotype itself: A much larger clonotype is one base distant, so this may be a read error. The chain recombines TRBV12-3 or TRBV12-4 with TRBJ2-5; D unclear. The DNA end is a closer match to TRBJ2-7, so the J assignment may be wrong. The CDR3 runs to 10 residues. The CDR3, as DNA: TGTGCCAGCAACTACTACGAGCAGTACTTC. Its protein product is CASNYYEQYF.

The chain links TRBV11-2 to TRBJ2-4; TRBD2 matches 10 bases. The closer fit of TRBJ2-7 to the DNA end suggests the J call may be wrong. The CDR3 loop spans 14 amino acids. CDR1 and CDR2 from the germline V gene are SGHAT and FQNNGV. Here the CDR3 reads CASSFPAGGYEQYF. In DNA, the CDR3 is TGTGCCAGCAGCTTTCCAGCGGGAGGGTACGAGCAGTACTTC.

This chain links TRBV4-1 with TRBJ1-2; 7 bases map to TRBD1. Trimming took 4 bases from V and 5 from J; bases not matched to a gene: 13. From germline, CDR1 is MGHRA and CDR2 YSYEKL. This CDR3 comprises 16 residues. CDR3 residues: CASSPQTGTAAYGYTF. As DNA, the CDR3 is TGCGCCAGCAGCCCCCAGACCGGGACAGCGGCATATGGCTACACCTTC.

This rearrangement joins TRBV18 to TRBJ2-7; 7 bases are a match to TRBD1. The CDR3 has 12 residues. Germline V gene lookup returns CDR1 KGHSH and CDR2 LQKENI. J was trimmed by 12 bases and V by 4 bases; bases with no gene match: 9. CDR3 nucleotide sequence: TGTGCCAGCTCACTCCAACAGGGGTGGACGTACTTC. Its protein is CASSLQQGWTYF.